These 19 T cell receptor beta chains came from one sample sequenced in a study of shared clonotypes between healthy human individuals. As defined, naive CD8 cells were CD45RO-negative and positively selected for CCR7, with terminally differentiated effector memory CD45RA+ cells excluded. Assay: immunoSEQ multiplex PCR; the TCRdb copy retains only in-frame clones and omits some. The sample holds under 2,000,000 clones; around 96% are singletons and the top ten take less than 1.5%. The sample consisted of naive CD8+ T cells sorted from blood. The receptors stem from a man aged 18-30 years in good health.

The chain combines TRBV6-5 with TRBJ2-3, with TRBD2 matching over 7 bases. CDR3 length: 15 residues. The trim removed 6 bases at V and 2 bases at J, leaving 8 bases unmatched. From germline, CDR1 is MNHEY and CDR2 SVGAGI. CDR3: CASRSSGNPTDTQYF. For the CDR3, the DNA is TGTGCCAGCAGGTCGAGCGGGAATCCCACAGATACGCAGTATTTT.

V usage is TRBV21-1 and J usage is TRBJ2-7; TRBD1 was called by the table and not checked on the DNA. TRBV21-1 is annotated as a pseudogene. The CDR3 spans 14 residues. The CDR3 DNA is TGTGCCAGCAGCAATCGGACAGGTACGCCCGAGCAGTACTTC. It specifies CASSNRTGTPEQYF.

This clone was detected a few times. This sequence joins TRBV7-9 and TRBJ1-2, with TRBD1 as a possible D gene (6 bases). Trimming removed 7 bases at V and 8 bases at J, with 17 bases between. Germline values: CDR1 SEHNR, CDR2 FQNEAQ (reference sequence). This CDR3 has 13 amino acids. CDR3 in amino acids: CASTQGQADGYTF. CDR3 nucleotides: TGTGCCAGCACCCAGGGGCAGGCAGACGGCTACACCTTC.

V and J are TRBV27 and TRBJ2-1, with 11 bases matching TRBD2. The V segment lost 5 bases and the J segment 8 bases; nucleotides outside the gene matches: 8. The germline gives CDR1 MNHEY, CDR2 SMNVEV (reference sequence). This CDR3 has 15 residues. The CDR3 coding sequence is TGTGCCAGCAGTAATTTAGCGGGGGGGAGGGATGAGCAGTTCTTC. It encodes CASSNLAGGRDEQFF.

For this clone: The identical CDR3 is also encoded by other nucleotide sequences in the sample. The CDR3 DNA sequence: TGTGCCAGCAGCTTTGCAGATACGCAGTATTTT. It translates to CASSFADTQYF. The chain has TRBV5-6 and TRBJ2-3; no firm D call. V gave up 2 bases and J gave up 4 bases, with 2 bases separating them. CDR1 and CDR2 (germline): SGHDT, YYEEEE. The CDR3 spans 11 residues.

A word on this clone: Other DNA sequences in the sample encode the same CDR3. This chain links TRBV2 with TRBJ2-7, with 9 bases fitting TRBD1. The germline gives CDR1 SNHLY, CDR2 FYNNEI. J gave up 4 bases and V 3 bases, and 4 bases lay outside the gene matches. The CDR3 runs to 14 residues. In DNA form, the CDR3 reads TGTGCCAGCAGTGACCGGGACAGGGTTTACGAGCAGTACTTC. Protein sequence: CASSDRDRVYEQYF.

V and J are TRBV29-1 and TRBJ2-1; weak D call: TRBD1 (6 bases). The CDR3 consists of 12 residues. Germline V gene data show CDR1 as SQVTM and CDR2 as ANQGSEA. CDR3 bases: TGCACCTCCCGGACAGCTTACAATGAGCAGTTCTTC. It specifies CTSRTAYNEQFF.

V usage is TRBV9 and J usage is TRBJ2-1; TRBD1 matches at 9 bases. CDR1 and CDR2 from the germline V gene are SGDLS and YYNGEE. V shed 4 bases, J shed 8 bases, and the junction held 13 bases outside the gene matches. The CDR3 consists of 16 residues. CDR3 DNA sequence: TGTGCCAGCAGCAAGGAAGGGACAGGGTGGGAGGATGAGCAGTTCTTC. It specifies CASSKEGTGWEDEQFF.

The rearrangement links TRBV29-1 to TRBJ1-1; 7 nucleotides align to TRBD1. The ends lost 8 bases at V and 4 bases at J; junction bases unmatched: 13. CDR1 is SQVTM, CDR2 ANQGSEA, per germline. This CDR3 spans 14 amino acids. CDR3 bases: TGCAGCCAAGAACCACAGGGGCCGATCACTGAAGCTTTCTTT. Residues: CSQEPQGPITEAFF.

CDR3 sequence reads: CASSLDMGESSYEQYF. The CDR3 DNA reads as TGTGCCAGCAGCTTAGATATGGGGGAGAGCTCCTACGAGCAGTACTTC. The genes are TRBV11-2 and TRBJ2-7; possibly TRBD1 or TRBD2 for D (5 bases each). The V gene's germline CDR1 is SGHAT and CDR2 FQNNGV. This CDR3 has 16 amino acids. The V end lost 0 bases, the J end lost 0 bases, and 12 bases lay between the germline ends.

The chain recombines TRBV13 with TRBJ2-3; 10 positions agree with TRBD1. Per the germline V gene, CDR1 is PRHDT and CDR2 is FYEKMQ (reference sequence). Trimming at V came to 4 bases and at J to 1 base, leaving 2 bases not matched to a gene. The length of the CDR3 is 15 residues. Written as DNA, the CDR3 is TGTGCCAGCAGCTCCGGGACAGGGGGCACAGATACGCAGTATTTT. It codes for CASSSGTGGTDTQYF.

About this clone: Within the sample, other DNA sequences also encode this same CDR3. V usage is TRBV28 and J usage is TRBJ1-1; tentative D call: TRBD1 (6 bases). Between the trimmed V and J ends, which lost 4 bases and 1 base, there was a span of 13 bases. The germline gives CDR1 MDHEN, CDR2 SYDVKM. CDR3 length equals 15 residues. CDR3 in DNA: TGTGCCAGCAGTTCATACAGGGAGGGGAACACTGAAGCTTTCTTT. Protein product: CASSSYREGNTEAFF.

The chain joins TRBV7-9 to TRBJ2-1; D gene uncertain. This CDR3 spans 16 amino acids. Germline assignment: CDR1 SEHNR and CDR2 FQNEAQ (reference sequence). V was clipped by 5 bases and J by 2 bases, with 16 bases between them. Here the CDR3 DNA reads TGTGCCAGCAGCGCTATATCAGGTTACACCTACAATGAGCAGTTCTTC. This gives the protein CASSAISGYTYNEQFF.

The chain links TRBV27 to TRBJ2-3; 9 bases match TRBD2. After removal of 6 bases from V and 4 bases from J, the junction contained 8 bases not matched to a gene. The germline V gene encodes CDR1 MNHEY and CDR2 SMNVEV (reference sequence). The CDR3 is made up of 15 amino acids. The CDR3 is CASSLMLAGSDTQYF. The CDR3 DNA is TGTGCCAGCAGCCTGATGCTAGCGGGATCAGATACGCAGTATTTT.

V gene TRBV10-3 combines with J gene TRBJ1-5; 11 bases match TRBD1. Trimming removed 2 bases from V and 5 bases from J; junction bases left unmatched: 5. Looked up from germline, CDR1 is ENHRY and CDR2 is SYGVKD. The CDR3 runs to 16 residues. The CDR3 DNA reads TGTGCCATCAGTGAGACCCGGACAGGGGGCGATCAGCCCCAGCATTTT. Its translation is CAISETRTGGDQPQHF.

The chain recombines TRBV27 with TRBJ1-6; D remains unclear. Trimming cost V 2 bases and J 4 bases, with 12 bases left between them. The CDR3 is 16 residues long. CDR1 and CDR2 (germline): MNHEY, SMNVEV (reference sequence). Written as DNA, the CDR3 is TGTGCCAGCAGTTTAGTAGGTCGGGGTTATAATTCACCCCTCCACTTT. This codes for CASSLVGRGYNSPLHF.

In its sample, this clone was seen once. The V call is TRBV5-6, the J call TRBJ1-1, with D perhaps TRBD1 (6 bases). Trimming shortened V by 4 bases and J by 1 base, and 11 bases separated the two germline ends. CDR3 length: 14 amino acids. Germline loops: CDR1 SGHDT, CDR2 YYEEEE. In nucleotides, the CDR3 is TGTGCCAGCAGCCCGGGGGGACAGAACACTGAAGCTTTCTTT. This sequence encodes CASSPGGQNTEAFF.

Concerning this clone: The germline gene is not matched at one end of the junction; a read error may be the cause. The V gene is TRBV7-9, the J gene TRBJ2-1; TRBD2 might be the D (7 bases). Germline V lookup: CDR1 SEHNR, CDR2 FQNEAQ (reference sequence). The CDR3 spans 14 residues. DNA of the CDR3: TGTGCCAGCAGGTTAGGGGGAGGGAGCGATGAGCAGTTCTTC. Its protein is CASRLGGGSDEQFF.

The chain is built from TRBV15 and TRBJ2-7; D is uncertain. This CDR3 is 14 amino acids long. Germline loops: CDR1 LNHNV, CDR2 YYDKDF (reference sequence). The V and J ends lost 7 bases and 1 base respectively, with 14 bases between them. CDR3 amino acids: CATNDGFQSYEQYF. DNA for the CDR3: TGTGCCACCAACGATGGCTTTCAGTCCTACGAGCAGTACTTC.